This T cell receptor beta chain derives from a study of PD-1 blockade in classical Hodgkin lymphoma. This CDR3 comprises 15 residues. Per the germline V gene, CDR1 is MGHRA and CDR2 is YSYEKL. The V and J ends lost 5 bases and 5 bases, in that order; junction bases with no gene match: 11. Overall study findings and caveats: At baseline, newly diagnosed patients reportedly showed less TCR diversity than healthy donors. The CD4+ diversity rise by C4D1 was clearest in complete responders. Possibly reflecting disease activity or prior therapy, repertoire differences have causes that remain undefined.

The time point was: cycle 4 day 1 (C4D1), after about 6 weeks of nivolumab. Exposure to brentuximab vedotin varied, and each patient had relapsed following autologous stem cell transplantation. Researchers pulled CD8+ T cells out of thawed PBMCs using magnetic negative selection. Best outcomes ranged across complete response, partial response and progressive disease. With respect to this clone: Its antigen is not known.

TCRdb's table, derived via immunoSEQ multiplex PCR, lists solely in-frame clones and lacks some. The table has more than 12,000 clones, approximately 91% seen once. The specimen comprised CD8+ T cells from blood, sampled before the fourth cycle of nivolumab. The receptor comes from a human donor with classical Hodgkin lymphoma. J is TRBJ1-1 and V is TRBV4-1; TRBD1 matches 7 bases. The CDR3 DNA sequence: TGCGCCAGCAGCTCCCCACAGGGGAGAGTGACTGAAGCTTTCTTT. It translates to CASSSPQGRVTEAFF.